Listed below are T cell receptor beta chains from one sample, sequenced in a study of blood T cells in healthy people across ages. TCRdb re-analysed the 5' RACE reads in MiXCR, keeping a single row per CDR3 protein. This sample has about 970,000 distinct CDR3 sequences, with roughly 51% found just once. The sample consisted of blood. Receptor source: a woman aged 55-75 years in good health. CDR3s include the opening cysteine and the closing phenylalanine or tryptophan. D genes are given only for firm matches. Clone size appears in some rows only: once, few, many, or a class for an expanded clone.

J gene | clone size | V gene | D gene | CDR3 protein | CDR3 DNA
TRBJ1-4 | NA | TRBV9 | NA | CASSRGGPFEELFF | TGTGCCAGCAGCCGAGGGGGGCCTTTTGAAGAACTGTTTTTT
TRBJ1-2 | few | TRBV2 | NA | CASTGAGAIYGYTF | TGTGCCAGCACAGGGGCGGGGGCCATTTATGGCTACACCTTC
TRBJ2-7 | NA | TRBV6-6 | TRBD1 | CASKQGINYEQYF | TGTGCCAGCAAACAGGGGATTAACTACGAGCAGTACTTC
TRBJ2-1 | NA | TRBV6-6 | NA | CASSYSGTWNEQFF | TGTGCCAGCAGTTACTCAGGCACTTGGAATGAGCAGTTCTTC
TRBJ2-1 | NA | TRBV20-1 | NA | CSAPWGAGTYNEQFF | TGCAGTGCTCCTTGGGGGGCAGGAACCTACAATGAGCAGTTCTTC
TRBJ2-6 | NA | TRBV12-3/TRBV12-4 | NA | CADNSGANVLTF | TGTGCCGACAACTCTGGGGCCAACGTCCTGACTTTC
TRBJ2-7 | NA | TRBV28 | NA | CASSLMTGGNEQYF | TGTGCCAGCAGTTTAATGACAGGAGGGAACGAGCAGTACTTC
TRBJ2-3 | NA | TRBV4-1 | NA | CASSQAGFDTDPQYF | TGCGCCAGCAGCCAAGCAGGATTCGACACAGATCCGCAGTATTTT
TRBJ2-5 | NA | TRBV20-1 | TRBD2 | CSAINSGSYETQYF | TGCAGTGCTATAAATAGCGGGAGCTATGAGACCCAGTACTTC
TRBJ2-7 | few | TRBV7-2 | NA | CASSPYGDEQYF | TGTGCCAGCAGCCCCTATGGGGACGAGCAGTACTTC
TRBJ2-3 | NA | TRBV28 | NA | CASSNLESTQYF | TGTGCCAGCAGTAATCTAGAGAGTACGCAGTATTTT
TRBJ2-1 | NA | TRBV27 | NA | CASNGISSYNEQFF | TGTGCCAGCAATGGGATAAGCTCCTACAATGAGCAGTTCTTC
TRBJ2-3 | NA | TRBV20-1 | TRBD2 | CSARDQTSGRGSQYF | TGCAGTGCTAGAGATCAGACTAGCGGGAGGGGGTCGCAGTATTTT
TRBJ1-2 | few | TRBV29-1 | NA | CSVDGNYGYTF | TGCAGCGTTGACGGCAACTATGGCTACACCTTC
TRBJ2-4 | NA | TRBV19 | NA | CASSANSPGPGPYF | TGTGCCAGTAGTGCAAACTCGCCGGGACCTGGTCCGTACTTC
TRBJ2-3 | NA | TRBV7-2 | NA | CASSTQSTGRGADTQYF | TGTGCCAGCAGCACACAATCGACAGGGCGGGGCGCAGATACGCAGTATTTT
TRBJ2-1 | few | TRBV29-1 | TRBD2 | CSVEGLLAGVYNEQFF | TGCAGCGTTGAGGGGTTGCTAGCGGGAGTTTACAATGAGCAGTTCTTC
TRBJ1-2 | NA | TRBV4-1 | NA | CASSQFVIGSNYGYTF | TGCGCCAGCAGCCAGTTTGTGATAGGGTCGAACTATGGCTACACCTTC
TRBJ2-5 | NA | TRBV29-1 | NA | CSVGYNEQYF | TGCAGCGTTGGTTACAATGAGCAGTACTTC
TRBJ1-5 | NA | TRBV7-2 | NA | CASSLAVTERYQPQHF | TGTGCCAGCAGCTTAGCGGTCACAGAGAGGTATCAGCCCCAGCATTTT
TRBJ2-1 | NA | TRBV5-1 | TRBD1 | CASSLETGLYNEQFF | TGCGCCAGCAGCTTGGAGACAGGGCTCTACAATGAGCAGTTCTTC
TRBJ2-7 | NA | TRBV27 | TRBD2 | CASSLGRPGTSGAYEQYF | TGTGCCAGCAGTTTAGGGAGGCCCGGGACTAGCGGAGCCTACGAGCAGTACTTC
TRBJ2-5 | NA | TRBV9 | TRBD2 | CASSVGRGGETQYF | TGTGCCAGCAGCGTCGGACGGGGGGGAGAGACCCAGTACTTC
TRBJ2-7 | NA | TRBV28 | NA | CASRDHRQARTYEQYF | TGTGCCAGCAGAGACCATCGACAGGCGCGCACCTACGAGCAGTACTTC
TRBJ2-1 | few | TRBV20-1 | TRBD2 | CSARTSGSVQIYEQFF | TGCAGTGCAAGAACTAGCGGGAGCGTTCAGATCTATGAGCAGTTCTTC
TRBJ2-7 | once | TRBV21-1 | NA | CASSQNGQMESYEQYF | TGTGCCAGCAGCCAAAATGGACAGATGGAGTCCTACGAGCAGTACTTC
TRBJ2-1 | NA | TRBV7-9 | NA | CASSLGHPGNEQFF | TGTGCCAGCAGCTTAGGACACCCAGGCAATGAGCAGTTCTTC
TRBJ2-5 | few | TRBV6-2/TRBV6-3 | NA | CASSSSGGTQYF | TGTGCCAGCAGCTCGAGCGGCGGGACCCAGTACTTC
TRBJ1-5 | NA | TRBV14 | NA | CASSTRQNQPQHF | TGTGCCAGCAGCACCCGACAGAATCAGCCCCAGCATTTT
TRBJ2-7 | NA | TRBV7-9 | TRBD1 | CASKGDRHYEQYF | TGTGCCAGCAAGGGGGACAGACACTACGAGCAGTACTTC
TRBJ2-5 | NA | TRBV20-1 | TRBD2 | CSSHLLAGVETQYF | TGCAGTTCTCACCTTCTAGCGGGAGTTGAGACCCAGTACTTC
TRBJ2-7 | NA | TRBV7-3 | TRBD1 | CASSVKPGQQVSYEQYF | TGTGCCAGCAGCGTGAAACCGGGACAGCAAGTCTCCTACGAGCAGTACTTC
TRBJ1-6 | NA | TRBV7-9 | TRBD1 | CASSLGGQRDSPLHF | TGTGCCAGCAGCTTAGGGGGACAGCGCGATTCACCCCTCCACTTT
TRBJ2-5 | NA | TRBV5-1 | NA | CASSRRARQGLQETQYF | TGCGCCAGCAGTCGGCGCGCGCGCCAGGGGCTCCAAGAGACCCAGTACTTC
TRBJ1-4 | once | TRBV6-2/TRBV6-3 | NA | CASSYSETTNEKLFF | TGTGCCAGCAGTTATTCGGAGACAACTAATGAAAAACTGTTTTTT
TRBJ2-5 | few | TRBV4-3 | NA | CASSQDRGIETQYF | TGCGCCAGCAGCCAAGATAGAGGGATTGAGACCCAGTACTTC
TRBJ1-2 | NA | TRBV2 | NA | CASRGGATSYGYTF | TGTGCCAGCCGCGGGGGGGCAACGTCCTATGGCTACACCTTC
TRBJ2-1 | NA | TRBV9 | TRBD2 | CASSVGSGTSGYNEQFF | TGTGCCAGCAGCGTAGGGTCTGGGACTAGCGGGTACAATGAGCAGTTCTTC
TRBJ2-7 | few | TRBV20-1 | NA | CSASIDLQYF | TGCAGTGCTAGTATCGACCTTCAGTACTTC
TRBJ1-5 | NA | TRBV7-9 | NA | CASSGAGINQPQHF | TGTGCCAGCTCCGGGGCGGGGATCAATCAGCCCCAGCATTTT
TRBJ2-7 | once | TRBV5-1 | TRBD1 | CASSPRQGPGEQYF | TGCGCCAGCAGCCCCCGACAGGGTCCCGGCGAGCAGTACTTC
TRBJ1-2 | few | TRBV6-5 | NA | CASKGLRVGYGYTF | TGTGCCAGCAAAGGGCTCAGGGTGGGCTATGGCTACACCTTC
TRBJ2-7 | NA | TRBV20-1 | NA | CSATTGNFYEQYF | TGCAGCGCAACGACAGGAAATTTCTACGAGCAGTACTTC
TRBJ2-1 | NA | TRBV20-1 | NA | CSARTTSGSYSEQFF | TGCAGTGCAAGGACTACCAGCGGCTCCTACAGTGAGCAGTTCTTC
TRBJ2-7 | NA | TRBV5-1 | NA | CASSVGAVYEQYF | TGCGCCAGCAGCGTGGGGGCCGTCTACGAGCAGTACTTC
TRBJ2-1 | few | TRBV29-1 | NA | CSVVVQGGSYNEQFF | TGCAGCGTTGTCGTCCAGGGGGGCTCCTACAATGAGCAGTTCTTC
TRBJ2-5 | NA | TRBV2 | NA | CASREAVTEETQYF | TGTGCCAGCAGGGAAGCGGTTACCGAAGAGACCCAGTACTTC
TRBJ2-7 | few | TRBV4-1 | TRBD2 | CASSHLFGTRSSYEQYF | TGCGCCAGCAGCCACCTCTTTGGGACTAGGAGCTCCTACGAGCAGTACTTC
TRBJ2-7 | NA | TRBV20-1 | TRBD2 | CSGGLGTSISYEQYF | TGCAGTGGGGGGTTAGGGACTAGCATCTCCTACGAGCAGTACTTC
TRBJ2-3 | few | TRBV10-3 | NA | CAISESKKGVGTDTQYF | TGTGCCATCAGTGAGTCGAAAAAGGGCGTCGGCACAGATACGCAGTATTTT
TRBJ2-1 | NA | TRBV10-3 | NA | CAISDGDGSYNEQFF | TGTGCCATCAGTGACGGGGATGGCTCCTACAATGAGCAGTTCTTC
TRBJ2-4 | NA | TRBV2 | NA | CASSESGGGMIQYF | TGTGCCAGCAGTGAATCGGGGGGCGGGATGATTCAGTACTTC
TRBJ2-7 | NA | TRBV7-9 | NA | CASSLGGGLREQYF | TGTGCCAGCAGCTTAGGGGGTGGCCTACGGGAGCAGTACTTC
TRBJ2-2 | NA | TRBV2 | TRBD2 | CASWGVAGELNTGELFF | TGTGCCAGCTGGGGAGTAGCGGGAGAATTGAACACCGGGGAGCTGTTTTTT
TRBJ2-2 | NA | TRBV7-2 | TRBD2 | CASSHRPLSGSTGELFF | TGTGCCAGCAGCCACCGTCCCCTTAGCGGGAGCACCGGGGAGCTGTTTTTT
TRBJ2-6 | once | TRBV7-2 | TRBD2 | CASSSPGLAGGAGANVLTF | TGTGCCAGCAGCTCCCCCGGACTAGCGGGAGGTGCTGGGGCCAACGTCCTGACTTTC
TRBJ2-2 | NA | TRBV18 | NA | CASSHARADTGELFF | TGTGCCAGCTCGCACGCCAGGGCCGACACCGGGGAGCTGTTTTTT
TRBJ2-5 | NA | TRBV28 | TRBD2 | CASRTSGTPGETQYF | TGTGCCAGCCGGACTAGCGGGACCCCGGGGGAGACCCAGTACTTC